This T cell receptor beta chain was observed in a study of identical twins. Study-wide results and limits: When twins shared out-of-frame alpha sequences, those sequences had excess low generation probability. Conclusions relied on cross-sectional statistical analysis, not following the same donors. Reduced insertions were recorded for abundant cord blood beta clonotypes, with no such pattern in memory repertoires.

For this clonotype: Its antigen is unknown.

Each CDR3 protein is one row after TCRdb ran MiXCR on the 5' RACE reads. The profile covers more than 400,000 distinct CDR3 sequences, with about 16% appearing a single time and about 0.4% taken by the ten largest. V lost 2 bases and J 4 bases, leaving 9 bases between the germline ends. CDR3 length: 14 residues. The sample also formed part of further work on yellow fever vaccine responses in identical twins. That source adds: Twins' vaccine T cell responses reportedly seemed partly convergent and partly personalized.

Sequenced material: CD4+ T cells sorted from blood. The V and J genes are TRBV12-3 or TRBV12-4 and TRBJ1-5; no definite D call. The TCR comes from a woman aged 18-35 years in good health. The CDR3 protein is CASSLLGRNQPQHF. The CDR3 DNA reads TGTGCCAGCAGTTTATTGGGCAGAAATCAGCCCCAGCATTTT.